These 20 T cell receptor beta chains share one sample of origin, sequenced in a study of blood T cell repertoires in COVID-19. Profiled with immunoSEQ multiplex PCR; TCRdb holds only in-frame clones, not every one. Counted here are a few hundred thousand clones, more than 75% occurring once; the ten biggest clones make up under 1.5%. Sequencing was performed on PBMCs or T cells enriched from blood (not recorded which). The receptors were sampled from a man between 25 and 39 years old who had recovered from COVID-19.

The chain links TRBV7-2 to TRBJ1-1, with TRBD1 as a possible D gene (6 bases). Germline V lookup: CDR1 SGHTA, CDR2 FQGNSA. The V and J ends lost 1 base and 5 bases respectively, with 11 bases between them. The CDR3 runs 14 residues. CDR3 region: CASSLEGGRTEAFF. Here the CDR3 DNA reads TGTGCCAGCAGCTTAGAAGGGGGTAGGACTGAAGCTTTCTTT.

J is TRBJ1-1 and V is TRBV7-9; 8 positions agree with TRBD1. The CDR3 loop spans 14 amino acids. J gave up 2 bases and V 4 bases, and 3 bases lay outside the gene matches. CDR1 and CDR2 from the germline V gene are SEHNR and FQNEAQ (reference sequence). CDR3 residues: CASSWGQVNTEAFF. CDR3 in DNA: TGTGCCAGCAGCTGGGGACAGGTAAACACTGAAGCTTTCTTT.

The V and J genes are TRBV11-3 and TRBJ2-3; perhaps TRBD2 as D (6 bases). The CDR3 runs 16 residues. Trimming removed 8 bases at V and 1 base at J, with 19 bases between. Germline CDR1 is SGHNT and CDR2 is YENEEA. CDR3 sequence: CASAPPGGNRTDTQYF. CDR3 sequence (DNA): TGTGCCAGCGCCCCCCCCGGCGGGAACCGCACAGATACGCAGTATTTT.

The chain joins TRBV7-9 to TRBJ2-1; no clear D gene. Deletions cut 2 bases from V and 4 bases from J, with 6 bases between. The germline V gene encodes CDR1 SEHNR and CDR2 FQNEAQ (reference sequence). CDR3 length: 13 residues. The CDR3 reads CASSLNSYNEQFF. CDR3 bases: TGTGCCAGCAGCTTAAACAGTTACAATGAGCAGTTCTTC.

This chain links TRBV5-4 with TRBJ2-6; perhaps TRBD1 as D (5 bases). The CDR3 extends over 15 amino acids. Germline lookup yields CDR1 SGHNT and CDR2 YYREEE (reference sequence). Trimming took off 3 bases at V and 1 base at J, with 8 bases between the two ends. The CDR3 DNA sequence: TGTGCCAGCAGCTCGACAGCATCTGGGGCCAACGTCCTGACTTTC. This gives the protein CASSSTASGANVLTF.

Comments on this clone: Other nucleotide sequences in the sample specify the same CDR3. This rearrangement joins TRBV2 to TRBJ1-1; D not resolved. Germline V gene lookup returns CDR1 SNHLY and CDR2 FYNNEI. The CDR3 length is 13 residues. V was cut by 4 bases and J by 2 bases, with 8 bases left in between. The CDR3 spells CASSVGLNTEAFF. CDR3 sequence (DNA): TGTGCCAGCAGTGTAGGACTTAACACTGAAGCTTTCTTT.

V gene TRBV28 combines with J gene TRBJ1-5, with 8 bases matching TRBD1. In germline, CDR1 is MDHEN, CDR2 SYDVKM. The CDR3 contains 14 residues. J was trimmed by 5 bases and V by 6 bases; bases with no gene match: 6. The CDR3 here is CASSSGGTHQPQHF. Written as DNA, the CDR3 is TGTGCCAGCAGCTCAGGGGGCACGCATCAGCCCCAGCATTTT.

This sequence joins TRBV6-2 or TRBV6-3 and TRBJ2-3; 9 nucleotides match TRBD1. CDR1 and CDR2 from the germline V gene are MNHEY and SVGEGT. The CDR3 has 13 residues. V gave up 5 bases and J gave up 11 bases; unmatched junction bases: 8. The CDR3 bases are TGTGCCAGCAGTCCCGGGACAGGGTTTGTGCAGTATTTT. Protein product: CASSPGTGFVQYF.

The chain is built from TRBV6-5 and TRBJ2-5, with 7 positions matching TRBD2. The CDR3 is 15 residues long. V gave up 8 bases and J gave up 3 bases; unmatched junction bases: 12. Germline CDR1 reads MNHEY; CDR2 reads SVGAGI. CDR3 DNA: TGTGCCAGCTCAAGGAGGGAGGGAGGGAAAGAGACCCAGTACTTC. Its translation is CASSRREGGKETQYF.

The chain links TRBV20-1 to TRBJ1-1; D remains ambiguous. Germline V gene data show CDR1 as DFQATT and CDR2 as SNEGSKA (reference sequence). Trimming removed 3 bases at V and 5 bases at J, with 13 bases between. The CDR3 loop spans 13 amino acids. CDR3 coding DNA: TGCAGTGCTAGTCTACCTCCGAAAACTGAAGCTTTCTTT. Translating it yields CSASLPPKTEAFF.

The chain is built from TRBV6-2 or TRBV6-3 and TRBJ2-3, with TRBD1 matching over 8 bases. This CDR3 is built from 15 residues. Germline trimming cut 5 bases from V and 6 bases from J; bases unmatched to any gene: 10. From germline, CDR1 is MNHEY and CDR2 SVGEGT. The DNA for the CDR3 is TGTGCCAGCAGTGCCTCGGACAGGGTTTCGGATACGCAGTATTTT. Amino acids: CASSASDRVSDTQYF.

V and J are TRBV15 and TRBJ1-1; no firm D call. The CDR3 contains 14 residues. V was clipped by 5 bases and J by 6 bases, with 16 bases between them. Germline V gene data show CDR1 as LNHNV and CDR2 as YYDKDF (reference sequence). CDR3 residues: CATSGVGGIAEAFF. The CDR3 DNA reads TGTGCCACCAGCGGGGTGGGAGGGATCGCTGAAGCTTTCTTT.

The rearrangement uses TRBV4-2 and TRBJ2-2; 7 nucleotides match TRBD2. Trimming removed 0 bases from V and 1 base from J; junction bases left unmatched: 8. Germline CDR1 reads LGHNA; CDR2 reads YNFKEQ. CDR3 length: 18 amino acids. CDR3 in amino acids: CASSQDRERGLNTGELFF. CDR3 in DNA: TGTGCCAGCAGCCAAGATCGTGAGCGGGGCCTGAACACCGGGGAGCTGTTTTTT.

In this sample, this clone turned up once. This rearrangement joins TRBV6-5 to TRBJ1-4; possibly TRBD1 for D (5 bases). Trimming removed 7 bases at V and 4 bases at J, with 13 bases between. Germline CDR1 MNHEY, CDR2 SVGAGI. This CDR3 contains 14 residues. The CDR3: CASTMGGGNEKLFF. The CDR3 DNA reads as TGTGCCAGCACCATGGGGGGGGGTAATGAAAAACTGTTTTTT.

The chain links TRBV4-1 to TRBJ1-2, with D tentatively TRBD1 (5 bases). Germline CDR1 and CDR2: MGHRA and YSYEKL. The V gene lost 1 base and the J gene lost 6 bases, with 15 bases spanning the gap. The CDR3 contains 15 residues. The CDR3 sequence is CASSQVAPPTDGYTF. The DNA of the CDR3 is TGCGCCAGCAGCCAAGTTGCACCCCCGACAGATGGCTACACCTTC.

This clone was observed a single time. The chain couples TRBV7-8 to TRBJ1-5, with a possible D match to TRBD1 (5 bases). The CDR3 runs 14 residues. Trimming left V 8 bases short and J 6 bases short, with 17 bases between. The germline V gene encodes CDR1 SGHVS and CDR2 FQNEAQ. In DNA, the CDR3 is TGTGCCAGCCAGACAGCGACCATGGGTCAGCCCCAGCATTTT. It codes for CASQTATMGQPQHF.

The chain couples TRBV3-1 (or the pseudogene TRBV3-2) to TRBJ1-2; D is possibly TRBD1 (6 bases). Germline V gene sequence: CDR1 LGHDT, CDR2 YNNKEL (reference sequence). The CDR3 spans 14 residues. Between the trimmed V and J ends, which lost 7 bases and 2 bases, there was a span of 14 bases. CDR3 nucleotide sequence: TGTGCCAGCACCGCCAGGGGAGAAAACTATGGCTACACCTTC. It yields the protein CASTARGENYGYTF.

The chain has TRBV10-3 and TRBJ2-3; TRBD1 matches at 9 bases. CDR3 length equals 16 residues. The J segment lost 2 bases and the V segment lost 3 bases, leaving 6 bases of the junction unmatched. Germline V gene sequence: CDR1 ENHRY, CDR2 SYGVKD. Written as DNA, the CDR3 is TGTGCCATCAGTGATCCGGGACAGGGAAACACAGATACGCAGTATTTT. It is translated as CAISDPGQGNTDTQYF.

This clone was recorded a few times. This rearrangement joins TRBV5-1 to TRBJ1-2, with 7 bases fitting TRBD1. The germline gives CDR1 SGHRS, CDR2 YFSETQ. J gave up 1 base and V 3 bases, and 12 bases lay outside the gene matches. This CDR3 comprises 17 residues. DNA of the CDR3: TGCGCCAGCAGCTGGGGCCCCACAGGGGTCGTTAACTATGGCTACACCTTC. This sequence encodes CASSWGPTGVVNYGYTF.

This clone was seen more than once but under ten times. Distinct nucleotide sequences in the sample also encode this CDR3. The chain employs TRBV18 and TRBJ1-1; D is unresolved. CDR3 length: 13 amino acids. Per the germline V gene, CDR1 is KGHSH and CDR2 is LQKENI. The ends were cut back, 6 bases at V and 1 base at J, with 9 bases in the middle. The CDR3 spells CASSLGRNTEAFF. CDR3 bases: TGTGCCAGCTCCTTAGGGAGGAACACTGAAGCTTTCTTT.